These T cell receptor beta chains were read from a single sample in a study of radiotherapy plus CTLA-4 blockade in lung cancer. Clones were read by immunoSEQ multiplex PCR, and TCRdb kept only the in-frame ones, dropping some. This sample has roughly 98,000 clones, with around 83% found just once. The sequenced sample was peripheral blood, obtained from a patient treated with radiotherapy plus ipilimumab. Source of these receptors: a human donor with non-small cell lung cancer that progressed on radiotherapy plus ipilimumab. The CDR3 runs from the conserved cysteine through the conserved F or W. D genes are given only for firm matches. Rows give clone size only sometimes, using once, few, many, or a class for an expanded clone.

TRBV9,TRBJ1-4,15,TRBD1,.,TGTGCCAGCAGCGTAGAAGGGGACAGGCTCGCAGAACTGTTTTTT,CASSVEGDRLAELFF
TRBV18,TRBJ2-7,15,TRBD1,.,TGTGCCAGCTCACCCGAAGGACAGGGGGCTGGCGAGCAGTACTTC,CASSPEGQGAGEQYF
TRBV18,TRBJ1-2,16,TRBD1,few,TGTGCCAGCTCATTTGGACAGGGGGCGTCAATGGGTGGCTACACCTTC,CASSFGQGASMGGYTF
TRBV7-2,TRBJ1-2,15,.,once,TGTGCCAGCAGCCCGCCCCCCGGACAGACGCGTGGCTACACCTTC,CASSPPPGQTRGYTF
TRBV19,TRBJ2-1,15,.,.,TGTGCCAGTAGTATGTGGCCGAGCTCCTACAATGAGCAGTTCTTC,CASSMWPSSYNEQFF
TRBV5-1,TRBJ1-2,14,.,.,TGCGCCAGCAGCTTGAGTGGGACCGACTATGGCTACACCTTC,CASSLSGTDYGYTF
TRBV4-3,TRBJ2-7,15,TRBD1,.,TGCGCCAGCAGCCAAGCCGGGACAGGGCTTTTCGAGCAGTACTTC,CASSQAGTGLFEQYF
TRBV11-2,TRBJ1-2,15,TRBD1,.,TGTGCCAGCAGTTCTACAGGGGGCGCCGTCTATGGCTACACCTTC,CASSSTGGAVYGYTF
TRBV11-2,TRBJ2-7,15,.,.,TGTGCCAGCAGTAGGGCAGCGAGTGGATTGTACGAGCAGTACTTC,CASSRAASGLYEQYF
TRBV9,TRBJ2-2,14,.,.,TGTGCCAGCAGCGTCAGCGGTGCACCCGGGGAGCTGTTTTTT,CASSVSGAPGELFF
TRBV5-1,TRBJ2-1,15,TRBD2,.,TGCGCCAGCAGCTTGGCGGGAGGCCCCTTCAATGAGCAGTTCTTC,CASSLAGGPFNEQFF
TRBV7-3,TRBJ2-2,15,TRBD2,.,TGTGCCAGCAGCCCGGGACTAGCGAACACCGGGGAGCTGTTTTTT,CASSPGLANTGELFF
TRBV7-2,TRBJ1-5,17,TRBD1,.,TGTGCCAGCAGCTTACCGACAGGGACGAGCGGCAATCAGCCCCAGCATTTT,CASSLPTGTSGNQPQHF
TRBV5-6,TRBJ2-3,16,.,.,TGTGCCAGCAGCTTGCCGCTGCAGTCTAGCACAGATACGCAGTATTTT,CASSLPLQSSTDTQYF
TRBV5-6,TRBJ2-1,13,.,few,TGTGCCAGCAGCCTGTATTATGGGGGTGAGCAGTTCTTC,CASSLYYGGEQFF
TRBV7-8,TRBJ2-7,12,.,.,TGTGCCAGCAGCCTCACCCAGGGGCCTCAGTACTTC,CASSLTQGPQYF
TRBV9,TRBJ1-1,14,.,.,TGTGCCAGCAGCGTAGCAGGACAGAACACTGAAGCTTTCTTT,CASSVAGQNTEAFF
TRBV6-1,TRBJ1-2,16,.,.,TGTGCCAGCAGTGAAAAAACAGCCTCTGCTAACTATGGCTACACCTTC,CASSEKTASANYGYTF